Below are 19 T cell receptor beta chains sequenced from a single sample in a study of memory CD4+ T cells and cytomegalovirus serostatus (dated by TCRdb to about 2019). The library was built by means of the immunoSEQ multiplex PCR assay. TCRdb re-hosts the immuneACCESS table, in-frame sequences only. Its copies lack some clones; in the studies checked, an unresolved V gene accounts for under half of them, and the cause for the rest is not known. This sample has 35,000 to 55,000 clones in its table, and roughly 78% of those were observed once. In total, the top ten clones hold nearly 0.95% of the sample. Single viable CD3+CD4+CD8-CD45RO+ cells were sorted as memory CD4+ T cells on a FACSAria II. The sequencing input was memory CD4+ T cells from blood. These receptors were obtained from an adult in good health and CMV-seronegative.

This chain connects TRBV6-1 to TRBJ1-2; 7 bases line up with TRBD1. Looked up from germline, CDR1 is MNHNS and CDR2 is SASEGT. The CDR3 length is 14 residues. V was pared by 0 bases and J by 4 bases, with 2 bases of the junction left unmatched. In DNA form, the CDR3 reads TGTGCCAGCAGTGAAGCGGGACAGTTCTATGGCTACACCTTC. It specifies CASSEAGQFYGYTF.

This clone turned up a few times. The genes are TRBV5-1 and TRBJ2-7; D is possibly TRBD2 (6 bases). The V and J ends lost 1 base and 5 bases respectively, with 10 bases between them. Per germline, CDR1 SGHRS and CDR2 YFSETQ. CDR3 size: 13 residues. The CDR3 bases are TGCGCCAGCAGCTTGAAGTGGGGGGACGAGCAGTACTTC. It encodes CASSLKWGDEQYF.

V and J are TRBV2 and TRBJ1-6; D is unclear. The ends were cut back, 6 bases at V and 6 bases at J, with 3 bases in the middle. The V gene's germline CDR1 is SNHLY and CDR2 FYNNEI. The CDR3 sequence is 11 residues long. DNA for the CDR3: TGTGCCAGCAGAATTAATTCACCCCTCCACTTT. Its protein product is CASRINSPLHF.

The chain joins TRBV5-1 to TRBJ2-7; no clear D. Per the germline V gene, CDR1 is SGHRS and CDR2 is YFSETQ. V was shortened by 0 bases and J by 2 bases, with 9 bases between the two germline ends. This CDR3 is built from 14 residues. CDR3 DNA sequence: TGCGCCAGCAGCTTGGAGGGTCGAACCTACGAGCAGTACTTC. Translation: CASSLEGRTYEQYF.

This chain links TRBV5-1 with TRBJ2-3; D is possibly TRBD2 (5 bases). CDR1 SGHRS and CDR2 YFSETQ come from the germline V gene. This CDR3 is built from 14 residues. Trimming stripped 4 bases from V and 2 bases from J, with 11 bases between. The CDR3 spells CASSTGEITDTQYF. The CDR3 DNA follows: TGCGCCAGCAGCACCGGGGAGATCACAGATACGCAGTATTTT.

The chain joins TRBV18 to TRBJ1-3, with D possibly being TRBD1 (5 bases). The germline V gene has CDR1 KGHSH and CDR2 LQKENI. Deletions cut 8 bases from V and 0 bases from J, with 11 bases between. The CDR3 totals 14 residues. CDR3 in amino acids: CASAQGTSGNTIYF. As DNA, the CDR3 is TGTGCCAGCGCCCAGGGCACCTCTGGAAACACCATATATTTT.

V gene TRBV7-9 combines with J gene TRBJ2-5; D gene unclear. Germline CDR1 is SEHNR and CDR2 is FQNEAQ (reference sequence). The CDR3 spans 16 residues. The V end was cut by 6 bases, the J end by 1 base, with 18 bases between. This chain's CDR3 is CASRSTGQVSQETQYF. The CDR3 bases are TGTGCCAGCAGATCGACGGGCCAGGTTAGCCAAGAGACCCAGTACTTC.

Relative to its sample, this clone is medium-sized. The J gene is TRBJ1-1, the V gene TRBV7-2, with no clear D. The length of the CDR3 is 13 residues. V dropped 5 bases and J dropped 4 bases, with 11 bases sitting between them. Germline V lookup: CDR1 SGHTA, CDR2 FQGNSA. The CDR3 loop is CASSIRQITEAFF. The CDR3 DNA reads as TGTGCCAGCAGCATCCGACAAATCACTGAAGCTTTCTTT. Drawing the rest from reference TRBV7-2 and TRBJ1-1, the complete variable domain is GAGVSQSPSNKVTEKGKDVELRCDPISGHTALYWYRQSLGQGLEFLIYFQGNSAPDKSGLPSDRFSAERTGGSVSTLTIQRTQQEDSAVYLCASSIRQITEAFFGQGTRLTVV.

The V gene is TRBV9, the J gene TRBJ1-2, with D perhaps matching TRBD1 (5 bases). Trimming cost V 3 bases and J 7 bases, with 16 bases left between them. Germline CDR1 reads SGDLS; CDR2 reads YYNGEE. The CDR3 has 14 amino acids. This CDR3 reads CASSGPRVWGGYTF. In DNA, the CDR3 is TGTGCCAGCAGCGGCCCCAGGGTCTGGGGTGGCTACACCTTC.

V and J are TRBV7-9 and TRBJ1-2; 8 bases fit TRBD1. With 4 bases clipped from V and 7 bases from J, the junction kept 8 bases outside the gene matches. Germline CDR1 is SEHNR and CDR2 is FQNEAQ (reference sequence). The CDR3 length is 14 residues. The CDR3, as DNA: TGTGCCAGCAGCTACACACAGGGGGTAGTTGGCTACACCTTC. Its translation: CASSYTQGVVGYTF.

This clone occurred a few times. The rearrangement links TRBV10-3 to TRBJ1-1; D unclear. The CDR3 loop spans 13 amino acids. V was trimmed by 0 bases and J by 6 bases, leaving 8 bases between them. Looked up from germline, CDR1 is ENHRY and CDR2 is SYGVKD. CDR3 protein: CAISESRLPEAFF. CDR3 DNA: TGTGCCATCAGTGAGTCGAGGCTCCCTGAAGCTTTCTTT.

The chain is built from TRBV6-6 and TRBJ2-1; D is unclear. V was pared by 0 bases and J by 10 bases, with 7 bases between. The V gene's germline CDR1 is MNHNY and CDR2 SVGAGI (reference sequence). There are 12 residues in the CDR3. The CDR3, as DNA: TGTGCCAGCAGTTACTCCGGGTTGGAGCAGTTCTTC. Translation: CASSYSGLEQFF.

This clone has just one count. The rearrangement links TRBV11-2 to TRBJ2-7; 8 bases match TRBD2. Germline values: CDR1 SGHAT, CDR2 FQNNGV. J lost 0 bases, V lost 5 bases, and 12 bases had no gene match. The CDR3 is 17 residues long. The CDR3 is CASSPISRSGSSYEQYF. CDR3 nucleotide sequence: TGTGCCAGCAGCCCAATATCCCGCAGCGGGAGCTCCTACGAGCAGTACTTC.

This chain links TRBV28 with TRBJ1-2; TRBD1 matches 8 bases. This CDR3 has 17 amino acids. V shed 6 bases, J shed 7 bases, and the junction held 19 bases outside the gene matches. CDR1 MDHEN and CDR2 SYDVKM come from the germline V gene. CDR3 protein: CASSDQTPRGRNRGYTF. CDR3 sequence (DNA): TGTGCCAGCAGCGATCAAACCCCCAGGGGGCGAAATCGTGGCTACACCTTC.

Only one count was recorded for this clone. The chain uses TRBV19 and TRBJ2-3, with D possibly TRBD2 on 6 matching bases. Germline values: CDR1 LNHDA, CDR2 SQIVND (reference sequence). The CDR3 runs to 14 residues. V was pared by 7 bases and J by 0 bases, with 11 bases between. Here the CDR3 reads CASTRGTSTDTQYF. The CDR3 region has the DNA TGTGCCAGTACCAGAGGGACTAGCACAGATACGCAGTATTTT.

The chain couples TRBV5-1 to TRBJ1-4; 12 positions agree with TRBD1. The V gene's germline CDR1 is SGHRS and CDR2 YFSETQ. V lost 5 bases, J lost 3 bases, and 11 bases stayed unmatched. The CDR3 consists of 18 residues. Here the CDR3 reads CASRPGQGALGANEKLFF. The CDR3 DNA reads TGCGCCAGCAGACCGGGACAGGGGGCCCTCGGGGCTAATGAAAAACTGTTTTTT.

The gene calls are TRBV11-3 and TRBJ1-1, with D unclear. The germline gives CDR1 SGHNT, CDR2 YENEEA. Trimming pared 8 bases from V and 1 base from J, leaving 11 bases between. The length of the CDR3 is 13 residues. The CDR3 spells CASARQENTEAFF. CDR3 coding DNA: TGTGCCAGCGCTCGGCAAGAGAACACTGAAGCTTTCTTT.

The V call is TRBV19, the J call TRBJ1-5, with D possibly being TRBD1 (6 bases). Germline values: CDR1 LNHDA, CDR2 SQIVND (reference sequence). V was shortened by 8 bases and J by 3 bases, with 14 bases between the two germline ends. The CDR3 is made up of 14 amino acids. CDR3 nucleotide sequence: TGTGCCAGTCTCTCCGGGGGCTTCAATCAGCCCCAGCATTTT. The encoded protein is CASLSGGFNQPQHF.

The J gene is TRBJ2-2, the V gene TRBV29-1; no reliable D call. Trimming pared 1 base from V and 0 bases from J, leaving 6 bases between. The CDR3 is 14 residues long. CDR1 and CDR2 (germline): SQVTM, ANQGSEA. CDR3 residues: CSVEGVANTGELFF. CDR3 coding DNA: TGCAGCGTTGAAGGGGTGGCGAACACCGGGGAGCTGTTTTTT.